The clone carrying this TCR beta chain was found many times. Its specificity is not known. TCRdb reprocessed the RT-PCR reads with MiXCR, giving one entry per CDR3 protein. The sample has hundreds of thousands of distinct CDR3 sequences, around a sixth seen once. The data stem from a study of response to subunit inactivated influenza vaccine. V shed 6 bases, J shed 4 bases, and the junction held 2 bases outside the gene matches. CDR3 length equals 12 residues. Germline CDR1 reads SQVTM; CDR2 reads ANQGSEA. Overall study findings and caveats: Few additional T cells are recruited per seasonal influenza vaccination, authors suggested.

This material consisted of PBMCs from blood, taken 11 to 12 days after vaccination. The chain employs TRBV29-1 and TRBJ1-1, with 10 bases lining up with TRBD1. This clonotype was sampled from a man aged 45 to 65 who received an inactivated influenza vaccine. Here the CDR3 reads CSVGQGVTEAFF. As DNA, the CDR3 is TGCAGCGTAGGACAGGGGGTCACTGAAGCTTTCTTT.